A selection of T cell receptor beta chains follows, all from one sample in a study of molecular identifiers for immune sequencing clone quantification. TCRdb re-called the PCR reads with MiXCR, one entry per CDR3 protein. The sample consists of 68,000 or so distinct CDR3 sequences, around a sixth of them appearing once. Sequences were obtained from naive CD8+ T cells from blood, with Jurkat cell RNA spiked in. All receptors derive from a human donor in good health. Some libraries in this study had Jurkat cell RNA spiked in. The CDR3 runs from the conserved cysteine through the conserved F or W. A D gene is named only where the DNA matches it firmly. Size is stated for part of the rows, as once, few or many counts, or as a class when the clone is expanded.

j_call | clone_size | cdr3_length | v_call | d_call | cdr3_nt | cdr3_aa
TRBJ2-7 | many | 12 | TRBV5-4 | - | TGTGCCAGCAGCAGAGCTCTAAGCGAGCAGTACTTC | CASSRALSEQYF
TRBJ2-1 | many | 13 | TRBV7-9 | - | TGTGCCAGCATCCCGGGGACACGCAATGAGCAGTTCTTC | CASIPGTRNEQFF
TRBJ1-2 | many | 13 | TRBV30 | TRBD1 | TGTGCCTGGAGTGAGGGACAGCATTATGGCTACACCTTC | CAWSEGQHYGYTF
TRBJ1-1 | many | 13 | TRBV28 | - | TGTGCCAGCAGTTTTGGGCAGAACACTGAAGCTTTCTTT | CASSFGQNTEAFF
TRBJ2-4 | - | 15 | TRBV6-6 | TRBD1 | TGTGCCGGCTCCGAGTCCGGGACAGGGGTCAACGTTCAGTACTTC | CAGSESGTGVNVQYF
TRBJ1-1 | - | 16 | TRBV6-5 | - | TGTGCCAGCAGTTACTGGACTACAGGGCCGAACACTGAAGCTTTCTTT | CASSYWTTGPNTEAFF
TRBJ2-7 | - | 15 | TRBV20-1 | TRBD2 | TGCAGTGCTAGAGACGTAGCGGGAGGTTCCTACGAGCAGTACTTC | CSARDVAGGSYEQYF
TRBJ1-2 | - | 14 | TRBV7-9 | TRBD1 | TGTGCCAGCAGCCTCGGGACAGGGATATATGGCTACACCTTC | CASSLGTGIYGYTF
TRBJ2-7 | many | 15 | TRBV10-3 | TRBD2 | TGTGCCATCAGTGATCATCCTTCTGGGACTATCGAGCAGTACTTC | CAISDHPSGTIEQYF
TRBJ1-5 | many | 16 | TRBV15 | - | TGTGCCACCAGCAGAGATTGGGGGCAGAACAATCAGCCCCAGCATTTT | CATSRDWGQNNQPQHF